Below are 21 T cell receptor beta chains sequenced from a single sample in a study of blood T cells in healthy people across ages. Primed by a sample-barcoded 5' primer and a J-beta primer mix, a second PCR proceeded for 7 to 11 cycles. TCRdb re-analysed the 5' RACE reads in MiXCR, keeping a single row per CDR3 protein. The top ten clones hold around 2.1% of a sample with roughly 2 million distinct CDR3 sequences, roughly 52% of them seen once. Specimen: blood. Every receptor here comes from a woman in her thirties or forties in good health.

This clonotype was observed a handful of times. The chain has TRBV4-3 and TRBJ2-1; D not resolved. The V and J ends lost 4 bases and 3 bases respectively, with 16 bases between them. This CDR3 has 16 amino acids. Germline V gene data show CDR1 as LGHNA and CDR2 as YSLEER. The CDR3, as DNA: TGCGCCAGCAGCCCGCAAACCAATCACCTCTACAATGAGCAGTTCTTC. It encodes CASSPQTNHLYNEQFF.

CDR3: CASSLLVRNEQFF. The CDR3 DNA reads as TGTGCCAGCAGTTTACTAGTCCGTAATGAGCAGTTCTTC. V gene TRBV28 combines with J gene TRBJ2-1, with D unresolved. The CDR3 covers 13 residues. Germline CDR1 MDHEN, CDR2 SYDVKM. The V end was cut by 2 bases, the J end by 7 bases, with 9 bases between.

This clonotype was picked up a small number of times. The gene calls are TRBV29-1 and TRBJ2-3, with 10 bases lining up with TRBD2. The CDR3 consists of 14 residues. Germline V lookup: CDR1 SQVTM, CDR2 ANQGSEA. The junction had 4 bases not matched to a gene; V was cut back by 7 bases and J by 0 bases. Written as DNA, the CDR3 is TGCAGCGCAGGACTAGCGGCTAGCACAGATACGCAGTATTTT. Amino acids: CSAGLAASTDTQYF.

The chain uses TRBV20-1 and TRBJ2-4, with 7 positions matching TRBD1. J gave up 0 bases and V 8 bases, and 10 bases lay outside the gene matches. There are 15 residues in the CDR3. The germline V gene has CDR1 DFQATT and CDR2 SNEGSKA (reference sequence). The CDR3 region is CSLIRGSLAKNIQYF. The CDR3 bases are TGCAGTCTAATCAGGGGGTCTTTAGCCAAAAACATTCAGTACTTC.

This chain joins TRBV7-2 and TRBJ1-1, with 11 bases fitting TRBD1. Germline assignment: CDR1 SGHTA and CDR2 FQGNSA. Germline trimming cut 0 bases from V and 7 bases from J; bases unmatched to any gene: 7. CDR3 size: 16 residues. The CDR3 DNA follows: TGTGCCAGCAGCTTAGCTCGGACAGGGGGCGGGGGTGAAGCTTTCTTT. Residues: CASSLARTGGGGEAFF.

V gene TRBV19 combines with J gene TRBJ2-5; the D is unclear. CDR3 length equals 17 residues. V gave up 6 bases and J gave up 1 base, with 21 bases separating them. CDR1 and CDR2 from the germline V gene are LNHDA and SQIVND (reference sequence). Here the CDR3 reads CASSIKAGRNIQETQYF. Here the CDR3 DNA reads TGTGCCAGTAGCATTAAAGCCGGACGGAATATCCAAGAGACCCAGTACTTC.

This clonotype appeared a single time. The J gene is TRBJ2-3, the V gene TRBV7-9, with TRBD2 identical over 7 bases. Looked up from germline, CDR1 is SEHNR and CDR2 is FQNEAQ (reference sequence). The CDR3 length is 15 residues. V lost 5 bases and J lost 3; bases outside the gene matches: 8. The chain's CDR3 is CASSKLASRTDTQYF. CDR3 coding DNA: TGTGCCAGCAGCAAACTAGCGTCAAGAACAGATACGCAGTATTTT.

The chain uses TRBV6-1 and TRBJ1-4; D gene ambiguous. Trimming removed 6 bases from V and 1 base from J, with 24 bases in between. The length of the CDR3 is 19 residues. Germline CDR1 MNHNS, CDR2 SASEGT. The DNA for the CDR3 is TGTGCCAGCAGGGCGAGGGATTCCAGCTTAAAGGAAACTAATGAAAAACTGTTTTTT. Protein product: CASRARDSSLKETNEKLFF.

This clonotype was seen just once. The chain is built from TRBV6-6 and TRBJ2-3; 9 bases agree with TRBD1. V was pared by 7 bases and J by 3 bases, with 11 bases of the junction left unmatched. The CDR3 has 16 amino acids. Germline V lookup: CDR1 MNHNY, CDR2 SVGAGI (reference sequence). CDR3 in DNA: TGTGCCAGCATTGCCTTCCCGGGACAGGGTACAGATACGCAGTATTTT. This codes for CASIAFPGQGTDTQYF.

This clonotype was counted only a few times. The J gene is TRBJ2-1, the V gene TRBV15; D tentatively fits TRBD1 or TRBD2 (6 bases each). The CDR3 totals 16 residues. Trimming shortened V by 0 bases and J by 2 bases, and 11 bases separated the two germline ends. Per germline, CDR1 LNHNV and CDR2 YYDKDF (reference sequence). The CDR3: CATSREGGRAYNEQFF. CDR3 DNA: TGTGCCACCAGCAGAGAGGGGGGCAGGGCCTACAATGAGCAGTTCTTC.

Notes on this clonotype: This may come from a read error, since a much larger clone is one base off. V is TRBV29-1 and J is TRBJ2-1, with 7 bases aligning to TRBD1. Matching the DNA end better, TRBJ2-7 makes the J call doubtful. The CDR3 extends over 12 amino acids. Germline V gene lookup returns CDR1 SQVTM and CDR2 ANQGSEA. The CDR3 DNA reads as TGCAGCGTGGACAGGCCTCAGGGCGAGCAGTACTTC. It specifies CSVDRPQGEQYF.

The rearrangement uses TRBV14 and TRBJ2-7, with D maybe TRBD1 (5 bases). The CDR3 has 13 amino acids. CDR1 is SGHDN and CDR2 is FVKESK in the germline V gene. Trimming stripped 1 base from V and 5 bases from J, with 9 bases between. The CDR3 here is CASSQAGSNEQYF. In DNA form, the CDR3 reads TGTGCCAGCAGCCAAGCAGGGTCTAACGAGCAGTACTTC.

J is TRBJ2-7 and V is TRBV7-2; TRBD1 aligns across 7 bases. The CDR3 is 13 amino acids. Germline V CDR1 and CDR2: SGHTA, FQGNSA. The trim removed 5 bases at V and 6 bases at J, leaving 7 bases unmatched. The CDR3 sequence: CASSPNRQGEQYF. DNA of the CDR3: TGTGCCAGCAGCCCCAACCGACAGGGCGAGCAGTACTTC.

This chain links TRBV3-1 with TRBJ2-1, with D perhaps matching TRBD2 (6 bases). Germline V CDR1 and CDR2: LGHDT, YNNKEL (reference sequence). V was shortened by 3 bases and J by 4 bases, with 16 bases between the two germline ends. The CDR3 extends over 16 amino acids. For the CDR3, the DNA is TGTGCCAGCAGCCACCTTACCTCCGGGAGATACAATGAGCAGTTCTTC. Its translation: CASSHLTSGRYNEQFF.

This chain uses TRBV7-2 with TRBJ1-2; tentatively, D is TRBD1 (5 bases). V lost 5 bases, J lost 5 bases, and 18 bases lay in between. This CDR3 has 15 amino acids. The V gene's germline CDR1 is SGHTA and CDR2 FQGNSA. For the CDR3, the DNA is TGTGCCAGCAGCCCCGGGACGGATCGTCTGTATGGCTACACCTTC. Translating it yields CASSPGTDRLYGYTF.

CDR3 nucleotides: TGCAGCGTTGGAAGGCCACAAGAGACCCAGTACTTC. Protein sequence: CSVGRPQETQYF. The chain is built from TRBV29-1 and TRBJ2-5, with D unclear. V was shortened by 4 bases and J by 2 bases, with 8 bases between the two germline ends. The CDR3 is made up of 12 amino acids. Germline loops: CDR1 SQVTM, CDR2 ANQGSEA. The full variable domain, with the rest looked up from reference TRBV29-1 and TRBJ2-5, is SAVISQKPSRDICQRGTSLTIQCQVDSQVTMMFWYRQQPGQSLTLIATANQGSEATYESGFVIDKFPISRPNLTFSTLTVSNMSPEDSSIYLCSVGRPQETQYFGPGTRLLVL.

The chain uses TRBV20-1 and TRBJ1-1; TRBD1 is a possible D gene (6 bases). The CDR3 loop spans 13 amino acids. V shed 7 bases and J shed 4 bases, with 16 bases lying between them. Germline loops: CDR1 DFQATT, CDR2 SNEGSKA (reference sequence). The CDR3 protein is CSVKTGYITEAFF. The CDR3 DNA sequence: TGCAGTGTGAAAACAGGGTATATCACTGAAGCTTTCTTT.

V gene TRBV20-1 combines with J gene TRBJ2-7, with D possibly being TRBD1 or TRBD2 (5 bases each). Germline V gene data show CDR1 as DFQATT and CDR2 as SNEGSKA (reference sequence). The CDR3 sequence is 16 residues long. The DNA for the CDR3 is TGCAGCCCATTGGGACCCGTAGGCTCCAACCCCTACGAGCAGTACTTC. Translation: CSPLGPVGSNPYEQYF.

This clonotype was seen a few times. The chain carries TRBV14 and TRBJ2-7; no clear D gene. V was clipped by 1 base and J by 2 bases, with 9 bases between them. CDR3 length: 14 amino acids. Germline V gives CDR1 SGHDN, CDR2 FVKESK. DNA of the CDR3: TGTGCCAGCAGCCAAGTCGGCAGCCCCTACGAGCAGTACTTC. Amino acid sequence: CASSQVGSPYEQYF.

This chain uses TRBV15 with TRBJ2-3; 10 bases are shared with TRBD1. V trimming: 4 bases; J trimming: 6 bases; junction bases outside the gene matches: 4. The CDR3 contains 14 residues. Germline V gene sequence: CDR1 LNHNV, CDR2 YYDKDF (reference sequence). The CDR3 sequence: CATSTGQGQDTQYF. CDR3 nucleotides: TGTGCCACCAGCACGGGACAGGGGCAGGATACGCAGTATTTT.

CDR3 region: CASSPQGGTNTEAFF. The CDR3 nucleotides are TGTGCCAGCAGCCCCCAGGGGGGTACGAACACTGAAGCTTTCTTT. The chain combines TRBV4-2 with TRBJ1-1; 7 positions agree with TRBD1. The CDR3 has 15 amino acids. Germline trimming cut 4 bases from V and 1 base from J; bases unmatched to any gene: 6. Germline values: CDR1 LGHNA, CDR2 YNFKEQ.